This T cell receptor (beta chain) was captured in a study of shared clonotypes between healthy human individuals. With regard to this clone: Other nucleotide sequences in the sample specify the same CDR3.

The germline CDR1 and CDR2 sequences are KGHSH and LQKENI. The V and J ends lost 2 bases and 3 bases respectively, with 13 bases between them. This CDR3 is 15 amino acids long. Profiled with immunoSEQ multiplex PCR; TCRdb holds only in-frame clones, not every one. Counted here are around 430,000 clones, more than 75% occurring once; the ten biggest clones make up about 12%. This clonotype was obtained from a woman between 40 and 55 years old in good health. Some clones in this sample may be carry-over from other donors' samples. J is TRBJ1-1 and V is TRBV18; weak D call: TRBD1 (6 bases). Sequencing used PBMCs. The CDR3 coding sequence is TGTGCCAGCTCACCAGGCCAGGGGAGGGACACTGAAGCTTTCTTT. It yields the protein CASSPGQGRDTEAFF.